The 12 T cell receptor beta chains given below trace back to one sample, sequenced in a study of T cells in Graves' hyperthyroidism and ophthalmopathy. Regions amplified from RNA transcripts were the TCR beta CDR3 regions. First-round RT-PCR of the TCR CDR3 relied on the HTBI primer set. From the multiplex PCR reads, TCRdb called clonotypes with MiXCR, one entry per CDR3 protein. The table includes about 340,000 distinct CDR3 sequences, around a sixth detected once. Material for sequencing was blood. These receptors were taken from a woman between 45 and 65 years old with Graves' hyperthyroidism.

In this sample, this clonotype turned up many times. This chain joins TRBV2 and TRBJ2-4; 11 bases map to TRBD2. The CDR3 runs to 15 residues. With 8 bases clipped from V and 5 bases from J, the junction kept 8 bases outside the gene matches. Germline loops: CDR1 SNHLY, CDR2 FYNNEI. The CDR3 sequence: CASSQLAGGENIQYF. In DNA form, the CDR3 reads TGTGCCAGCTCACAATTAGCGGGGGGGGAAAACATTCAGTACTTC.

The V gene is TRBV5-1, the J gene TRBJ1-2; a possible D gene is TRBD1 (5 bases). Germline lookup yields CDR1 SGHRS and CDR2 YFSETQ. The CDR3 extends over 13 amino acids. V shed 0 bases and J shed 4 bases, with 7 bases lying between them. The CDR3 here is CASSLEGLYGYTF. CDR3 nucleotides: TGCGCCAGCAGCTTGGAGGGACTCTATGGCTACACCTTC.

CDR3 amino acids: CASSDRVSGANVLTF. DNA for the CDR3: TGCGCCAGCAGCGACAGGGTGTCAGGGGCCAACGTCCTGACTTTC. The chain recombines TRBV4-1 with TRBJ2-6; TRBD1 aligns across 7 bases. V gave up 5 bases and J gave up 4 bases; unmatched junction bases: 5. This CDR3 is built from 15 residues. Germline CDR1 is MGHRA and CDR2 is YSYEKL.

This clonotype was found many times. This sequence joins TRBV30 and TRBJ1-4; D remains unclear. Trimming stripped 2 bases from V and 4 bases from J, with 5 bases between. The CDR3 is made up of 12 amino acids. In germline, CDR1 is GTSNPN, CDR2 SVGIG (reference sequence). CDR3 in amino acids: CAWSPNNEKLFF. CDR3 bases: TGTGCCTGGAGTCCAAATAATGAAAAACTGTTTTTT.

This clonotype was observed at least ten times. This chain uses TRBV18 with TRBJ2-3; D unclear. There are 12 residues in the CDR3. Germline CDR1 and CDR2: KGHSH and LQKENI. Trimming left V 3 bases short and J 2 bases short, with 3 bases between. The CDR3 sequence: CASSPDTDTQYF. The DNA of the CDR3 is TGTGCCAGCTCACCCGACACAGATACGCAGTATTTT.

V gene TRBV10-2 combines with J gene TRBJ2-2; D may correspond to TRBD1 or TRBD2 (6 bases each). Germline CDR1 is WSHSY and CDR2 is SAAADI. Trimming removed 6 bases at V and 0 bases at J, with 11 bases between. The CDR3 loop spans 15 amino acids. CDR3 nucleotides: TGCGCCAGCAGAGGGGGGCTTCCGAACACCGGGGAGCTGTTTTTT. It encodes CASRGGLPNTGELFF.

This clonotype was picked up a small number of times. V gene TRBV18 combines with J gene TRBJ1-3; unclear D gene. CDR3 length equals 16 residues. The V and J ends lost 2 bases and 4 bases respectively, with 15 bases between them. Germline V gene sequence: CDR1 KGHSH, CDR2 LQKENI. The CDR3 here is CASSPFDNSAGNTIYF. The CDR3 DNA reads as TGTGCCAGCTCACCATTCGACAACTCGGCCGGAAACACCATATATTTT.

This chain connects TRBV19 to TRBJ2-4; D possibly corresponds to TRBD2 (5 bases). V was trimmed by 3 bases and J by 0 bases, leaving 12 bases between them. CDR3 length equals 16 residues. Germline assignment: CDR1 LNHDA and CDR2 SQIVND (reference sequence). CDR3 loop: CASSIGSGLAKNIQYF. The CDR3 nucleotides read TGTGCCAGTAGTATCGGAAGCGGCCTAGCCAAAAACATTCAGTACTTC.

This clonotype came up many times. J is TRBJ2-3 and V is TRBV27; D is perhaps TRBD2 (6 bases). The length of the CDR3 is 13 residues. V was cut by 2 bases and J by 9 bases, with 12 bases left in between. Germline CDR1 and CDR2: MNHEY and SMNVEV (reference sequence). CDR3 in DNA: TGTGCCAGCAGTTTAGCGGGGCGGGACACGCAGTATTTT. Translated, it gives CASSLAGRDTQYF.

This clonotype was observed a few times. The genes are TRBV7-2 and TRBJ2-5; tentative D call: TRBD2 (6 bases). Trimming left V 5 bases short and J 2 bases short, with 12 bases between. Germline V gene lookup returns CDR1 SGHTA and CDR2 FQGNSA. The CDR3 runs 14 residues. This chain's CDR3 is CASSLQGLQETQYF. The DNA for the CDR3 is TGTGCCAGCAGCCTACAAGGACTACAAGAGACCCAGTACTTC.

There are many counts of this clonotype. The chain employs TRBV11-2 and TRBJ2-7; D gene unclear. CDR1 SGHAT and CDR2 FQNNGV come from the germline V gene. The germline V and J ends were trimmed by 0 bases and 1 base, with 7 bases remaining between them. CDR3 size: 14 residues. CDR3 amino acids: CASSLDPSSYEQYV. CDR3 DNA: TGTGCCAGCAGCTTAGATCCGAGTTCCTACGAGCAGTACGTC.

This clonotype was detected ten times or more. The V and J genes are TRBV7-8 and TRBJ2-7, with D possibly being TRBD1 (5 bases). The CDR3 totals 14 residues. V was shortened by 5 bases and J by 3 bases, with 14 bases between the two germline ends. CDR1 is SGHVS, CDR2 FQNEAQ, per germline. Here the CDR3 reads CASSEQDTYYEQYF. The DNA of the CDR3 is TGTGCCAGCAGCGAACAGGACACTTACTACGAGCAGTACTTC.